The rows below give T cell receptor beta chains drawn from one sample of a study of cytomegalovirus exposure and HLA in healthy donors. Clones were read by immunoSEQ multiplex PCR, and TCRdb kept only the in-frame ones, dropping some. The repertoire holds around 92,000 clones, with 65% to 85% as singletons. The sample was PBMCs. These receptors were taken from a man aged 18 to 35 in good health and CMV-seronegative. Both conserved end residues are part of each CDR3. D genes are given only for firm matches. Clone size is stated in some rows and not others, as once, few, many or a class when expanded.

d_gene,v_gene,abundance,j_gene,len,CDR3nt,CDR3aa
.,TRBV9,.,TRBJ2-2,15,TGTGCCAGCAGCGTAGCTGAGACAGGCACCGGGGAGCTGTTTTTT,CASSVAETGTGELFF
.,TRBV5-6,.,TRBJ1-5,14,TGTGCCAGCAGCCCCCAGGGTATTAATCAGCCCCAGCATTTT,CASSPQGINQPQHF
.,TRBV19,.,TRBJ2-4,16,TGTGCCAGTAGTCCTCGACAGACCCTGGCCAAAAACATTCAGTACTTC,CASSPRQTLAKNIQYF
.,TRBV10-3,.,TRBJ1-4,16,TGTGCCATCAGTGACCCAGCACAGGTCCCGGGTGAAAAACTGTTTTTT,CAISDPAQVPGEKLFF
.,TRBV27,.,TRBJ2-3,14,TGTGCCAGCTCCCCGGACTACCGAACAGATACGCAGTATTTT,CASSPDYRTDTQYF
.,TRBV7-6,.,TRBJ2-2,16,TGTGCCAGCAGGGGCCTAGGGGCAGGGAACACCGGGGAGCTGTTTTTT,CASRGLGAGNTGELFF
.,TRBV7-9,.,TRBJ2-1,13,TGTTCCAGCAGCTCATGGCAGACAAATGAGCAGTTCTTC,CSSSSWQTNEQFF
.,TRBV5-1,.,TRBJ1-6,16,TGCGCCAGCAGCTCGGCTCGGTCTAGGAGTGATTCACCCCTCCACTTT,CASSSARSRSDSPLHF
TRBD1,TRBV5-8,.,TRBJ1-1,13,TGTGCCAGCAGCTTGACAGGGGGCACTGAAGCTTTCTTT,CASSLTGGTEAFF
.,TRBV2,.,TRBJ1-6,17,TGTGCCAGCAGTGAAGCGCTTCTGACAGTCTTCGGATCACCCCTCCACTTT,CASSEALLTVFGSPLHF
.,TRBV5-1,.,TRBJ2-3,16,TGCGCCAGCAGCTTGGGCCTCTACCCTAGCACAGATACGCAGTATTTT,CASSLGLYPSTDTQYF
TRBD2,TRBV4-2,once,TRBJ2-4,15,TGTGCCAGCAGCCGGGACGGGGGGGACAAAAACATTCAGTACTTC,CASSRDGGDKNIQYF
.,TRBV7-6,few,TRBJ2-7,12,TGTGCCAGCGGGGGCGAGGGGAGCGAGCAGTACTTC,CASGGEGSEQYF
.,TRBV11-2,.,TRBJ2-5,14,TGTGCCAGCAGCTTAGCGTTCCGTCAAGAGACCCAGTACTTC,CASSLAFRQETQYF
.,TRBV19,.,TRBJ2-2,16,TGTGCCAGTAAGGGGAACCCAAGCCTCAACACCGGGGAGCTGTTTTTT,CASKGNPSLNTGELFF
TRBD1,TRBV18,.,TRBJ1-5,15,TGTGCCAGCTCCGCGGGACAGGGCAGCAATCAGCCCCAGCATTTT,CASSAGQGSNQPQHF
.,TRBV5-3,.,TRBJ2-7,14,TGTGCCAGAAGCCTTAGTCCGGGTATAGACGAGCAGTACTTC,CARSLSPGIDEQYF
TRBD2,TRBV5-4,.,TRBJ2-1,17,TGTGCCAGCAGCTTGGTCGGCGGGGGGGGCTCCTACAATGAGCAGTTCTTC,CASSLVGGGGSYNEQFF
TRBD1,TRBV15,.,TRBJ2-7,14,TGTGCCACCAGCAGAGGACAGGGTTCCTACGAGCAGTACTTC,CATSRGQGSYEQYF
.,TRBV5-1,.,TRBJ2-7,12,TGCGCCAGCAGCTTCCAGGGTTACGAGCAGTACTTC,CASSFQGYEQYF
TRBD2,TRBV6-5,.,TRBJ2-3,16,TGTGCCAGCAGTTACTTTCTAGCGGGGGGTCCAGATACGCAGTATTTT,CASSYFLAGGPDTQYF
TRBD2,TRBV4-2,.,TRBJ2-1,16,TGTGCCAGCAGCCCCTTAGGGGCGGGGGGCGGTCTTGAGCAGTTCTTC,CASSPLGAGGGLEQFF
.,TRBV5-1,.,TRBJ1-2,14,TGCGCCAGCAGCTTGCAGGGGCCTAACTATGGCTACACCTTC,CASSLQGPNYGYTF
.,TRBV19,.,TRBJ1-1,15,TGTGCCAGTAGTATAGATCACCCGGTGAACACTGAAGCTTTCTTT,CASSIDHPVNTEAFF
.,TRBV11-3,.,TRBJ2-7,13,TGTGCCAGCAGCGAAGGGGACTTCTACGAGCAGTACTTC,CASSEGDFYEQYF
TRBD1,TRBV11-2,.,TRBJ2-5,17,TGTGCCAGCAGCTTAGACCGGTGGACAGGCCTTCAAGAGACCCAGTACTTC,CASSLDRWTGLQETQYF
TRBD1,TRBV19,.,TRBJ1-2,13,TGTGCCAGTAGTTTTCCACAGGGGGATGGCTACACCTTC,CASSFPQGDGYTF
TRBD1,TRBV30,.,TRBJ1-6,13,TGTGCCTGGAGTCGACAGGGTAATTCACCCCTCCACTTT,CAWSRQGNSPLHF
.,TRBV5-1,.,TRBJ1-2,13,TGCGCCAGCAGCGTCGGGACATCGCATGGCTACACCTTC,CASSVGTSHGYTF
.,TRBV7-2,once,TRBJ2-5,18,TGTGCCAGCAGCTTAGATCCCCCATGGAGGGGCCCGGGGGAGACCCAGTACTTC,CASSLDPPWRGPGETQYF
.,TRBV10-3,.,TRBJ2-7,12,TGTGCCCTTAGAGATAACTCCTACGAGCAGTACTTC,CALRDNSYEQYF
TRBD2,TRBV7-9,.,TRBJ2-5,19,TGTGCCAGCAGCTTAGCTGAGGATAGCGGGGGAGCCCCGGGAGAGACCCAGTACTTC,CASSLAEDSGGAPGETQYF
TRBD1,TRBV5-1,.,TRBJ1-6,17,TGCGCCAGCAGCTCGAGTGACAGGGGGACCTATAATTCACCCCTCCACTTT,CASSSSDRGTYNSPLHF
.,TRBV30,.,TRBJ1-5,14,TGTGCCTGGAGTGGTGATTTGAGGAATCAGCCCCAGCATTTT,CAWSGDLRNQPQHF
TRBD2,TRBV7-9,.,TRBJ2-1,15,TGTGCCAGCAGCCCAGGAGCGGGGGCCTACAATGAGCAGTTCTTC,CASSPGAGAYNEQFF
TRBD1,TRBV29-1,.,TRBJ2-1,14,TGCAGCGTTGAATGGGACAGTGTCTACAATGAGCAGTTCTTC,CSVEWDSVYNEQFF
TRBD2,TRBV27,.,TRBJ2-5,15,TGTGCCAGCAGTAGCCTAGCGGGGGGGAAAGAGACCCAGTACTTC,CASSSLAGGKETQYF
.,TRBV10-3,few,TRBJ1-4,13,TGTGCCATCAGTGAGCCGAGGAATGAAAAACTGTTTTTT,CAISEPRNEKLFF
.,TRBV30,.,TRBJ1-5,17,TGTGCCTGGAGCCGAAGGGGGGGGGAAAAGGACAATCAGCCCCAGCATTTT,CAWSRRGGEKDNQPQHF
TRBD2,TRBV9,.,TRBJ2-1,14,TGTGCCAGCAGCGTAACAGCGGGGGGGCGTGAGCAGTTCTTC,CASSVTAGGREQFF
TRBD2,TRBV19,.,TRBJ2-1,15,TGTGCCAGTAGTTTACGGACTAGCGGGTACAATGAGCAGTTCTTC,CASSLRTSGYNEQFF
.,TRBV4-2,.,TRBJ1-2,15,TGTGCCAGCAGCCAAGAAGCACGCGGAGTTTATGGCTACACCTTC,CASSQEARGVYGYTF
TRBD1,TRBV5-1,.,TRBJ1-5,15,TGCGCCAGCAGCTTGGGACAGGGGGGAAGTCAGCCCCAGCATTTT,CASSLGQGGSQPQHF
.,TRBV18,.,TRBJ1-6,17,TGTGCCAGCTCCGTTGGACAGCCAGGGTTCTATAATTCACCCCTCCACTTT,CASSVGQPGFYNSPLHF
.,TRBV25-1,.,TRBJ1-3,16,TGTGCCAGCAGTCCAGAGGACAGCAGGCAGGGAAACACCATATATTTT,CASSPEDSRQGNTIYF
.,TRBV14,few,TRBJ1-4,17,TGTGCCAGCAGCCAAGTTGGTTTTTGGGGCTCTAATGAAAAACTGTTTTTT,CASSQVGFWGSNEKLFF
.,TRBV6-6,.,TRBJ2-5,14,TGTGCCAGCAGTTACCCCGCGAGGCAAGAGACCCAGTACTTC,CASSYPARQETQYF
TRBD2,TRBV2,.,TRBJ2-1,16,TGTGCCAGCACCCAAGGGGGGCTAGCGGGGGAGAATGAGCAGTTCTTC,CASTQGGLAGENEQFF
.,TRBV10-3,.,TRBJ2-7,15,TGTGCCATCCGGGGGGCGGCGGGGGATCGATACGAGCAGTACTTC,CAIRGAAGDRYEQYF
TRBD1,TRBV5-1,once,TRBJ2-7,13,TGCGCCAGCAGGGGACAGGATTACTACGAGCAGTACTTC,CASRGQDYYEQYF
.,TRBV28,.,TRBJ2-2,14,TGTGCCAGCAGTTCCCAGGATTCGGCCGGGGAGCTGTTTTTT,CASSSQDSAGELFF
.,TRBV7-7,.,TRBJ2-2,15,TGTGCCAGCAGCTTAGGAGGGGGGGGCACCGGGGAGCTGTTTTTT,CASSLGGGGTGELFF